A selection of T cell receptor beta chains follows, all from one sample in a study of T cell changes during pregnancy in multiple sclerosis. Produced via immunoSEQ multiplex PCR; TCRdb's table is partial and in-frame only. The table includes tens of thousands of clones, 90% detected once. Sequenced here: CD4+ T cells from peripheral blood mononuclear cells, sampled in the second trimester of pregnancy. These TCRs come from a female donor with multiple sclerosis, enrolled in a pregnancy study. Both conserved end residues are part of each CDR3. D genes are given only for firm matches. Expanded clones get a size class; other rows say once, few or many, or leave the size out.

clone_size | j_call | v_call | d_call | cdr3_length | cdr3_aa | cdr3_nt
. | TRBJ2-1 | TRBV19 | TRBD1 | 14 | CATSPGQGANEQFF | TGTGCCACAAGTCCGGGACAGGGGGCAAATGAGCAGTTCTTC
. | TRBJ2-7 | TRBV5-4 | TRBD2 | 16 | CASSPGRTSGAYEQYF | TGTGCCAGCAGCCCCGGTCGGACTAGCGGAGCCTACGAGCAGTACTTC
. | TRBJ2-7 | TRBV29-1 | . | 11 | CSVQGTYEQYF | TGCAGCGTACAGGGAACCTACGAGCAGTACTTC
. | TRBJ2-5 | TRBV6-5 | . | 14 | CASSLGGARETQYF | TGTGCCAGCAGCCTCGGGGGAGCGCGAGAGACCCAGTACTTC
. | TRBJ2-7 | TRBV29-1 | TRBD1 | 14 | CSVAGTGNPYEQYF | TGCAGCGTTGCCGGGACAGGGAACCCCTACGAGCAGTACTTC
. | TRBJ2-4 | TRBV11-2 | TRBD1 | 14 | CASSFEWDSPLGYF | TGTGCCAGCAGCTTCGAATGGGACAGCCCCCTAGGGTACTTC
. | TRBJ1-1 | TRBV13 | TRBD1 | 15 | CASSTGTGVNTEAFF | TGTGCCAGCAGCACGGGGACAGGAGTGAACACTGAAGCTTTCTTT
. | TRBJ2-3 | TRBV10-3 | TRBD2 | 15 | CAISPAGGGTDTQYF | TGTGCCATCAGTCCAGCGGGAGGAGGAACAGATACGCAGTATTTT
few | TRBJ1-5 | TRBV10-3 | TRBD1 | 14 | CATAPTGDSQPQHF | TGTGCCACCGCACCGACAGGGGATAGTCAGCCCCAGCATTTT
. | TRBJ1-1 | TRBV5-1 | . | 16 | CASSLGSGRGNTEAFF | TGCGCCAGCAGCTTGGGGTCGGGTAGGGGGAACACTGAAGCTTTCTTT
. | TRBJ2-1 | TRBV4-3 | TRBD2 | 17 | CASSQDVAGGGGNEQFF | TGCGCCAGCAGCCAAGATGTAGCGGGAGGGGGAGGCAATGAGCAGTTCTTC
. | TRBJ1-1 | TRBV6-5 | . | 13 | CASSWSPNTEAFF | TGTGCCAGCAGTTGGAGCCCAAACACTGAAGCTTTCTTT
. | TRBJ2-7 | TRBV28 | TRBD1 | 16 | CASSLVGGTGPYEQYF | TGTGCCAGCAGTTTGGTAGGGGGGACAGGGCCCTACGAGCAGTACTTC
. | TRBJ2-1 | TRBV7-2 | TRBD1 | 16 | CASSLVGTESYNEQFF | TGTGCCAGCAGCTTAGTTGGGACAGAATCCTACAATGAGCAGTTCTTC
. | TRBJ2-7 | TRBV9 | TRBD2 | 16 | CASSPKVGGGLFEQYF | TGTGCCAGCAGCCCGAAGGTCGGGGGAGGGCTGTTCGAGCAGTACTTC
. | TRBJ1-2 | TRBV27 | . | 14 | CASRRPGGNYGYTF | TGTGCCAGCAGACGCCCGGGGGGAAACTATGGCTACACCTTC
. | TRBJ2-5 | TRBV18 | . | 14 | CASSPPGRQETQYF | TGTGCCAGCTCACCACCGGGGCGCCAAGAGACCCAGTACTTC
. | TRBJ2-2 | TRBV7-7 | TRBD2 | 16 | CASSPTSGSWTGELFF | TGTGCTAGCAGTCCCACTAGCGGGAGTTGGACCGGGGAGCTGTTTTTT
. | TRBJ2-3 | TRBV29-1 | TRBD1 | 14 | CSVEGTGVRRGQYF | TGCAGCGTTGAAGGGACAGGGGTGCGGCGGGGGCAGTATTTT
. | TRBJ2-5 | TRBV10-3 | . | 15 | CAISGTTQGQETQYF | TGTGCCATCAGTGGGACGACACAGGGACAAGAGACCCAGTACTTC
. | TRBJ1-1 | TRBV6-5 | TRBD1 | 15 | CASRTTGTGGTEAFF | TGTGCCAGCAGAACCACCGGGACAGGGGGAACTGAAGCTTTCTTT
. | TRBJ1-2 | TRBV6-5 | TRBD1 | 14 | CASSYGGTVNGYTF | TGTGCCAGCAGTTATGGGGGGACAGTTAATGGCTACACCTTC
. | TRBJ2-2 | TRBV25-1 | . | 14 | CASSEGATRGELFF | TGTGCCAGCAGTGAGGGGGCTACTCGAGGGGAGCTGTTTTTT
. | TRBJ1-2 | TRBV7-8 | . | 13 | CASSLQGNYGYTF | TGTGCCAGCAGTCTACAGGGCAACTATGGCTACACCTTC
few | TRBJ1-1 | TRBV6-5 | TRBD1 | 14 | CASRRGQENTEAFF | TGTGCCAGCAGACGGGGACAGGAGAACACTGAAGCTTTCTTT
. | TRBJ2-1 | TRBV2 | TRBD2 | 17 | CASILYLAGTSYNEQFF | TGTGCCAGCATCCTGTACTTAGCGGGTACATCCTACAATGAGCAGTTCTTC
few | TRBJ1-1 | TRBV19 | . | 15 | CASSTYSGWNTEAFF | TGTGCCAGTAGTACCTATTCAGGGTGGAACACTGAAGCTTTCTTT
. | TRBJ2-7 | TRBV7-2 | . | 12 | CASSLATGEQYF | TGTGCCAGCAGCTTAGCGACGGGCGAGCAGTACTTC
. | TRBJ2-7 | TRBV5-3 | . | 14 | CARSQGQGGGEQYF | TGTGCCAGAAGCCAAGGACAGGGCGGGGGCGAGCAGTACTTC
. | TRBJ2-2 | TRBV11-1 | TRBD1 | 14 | CASSLGQHTGELFF | TGTGCCAGCAGCTTGGGACAGCACACCGGGGAGCTGTTTTTT
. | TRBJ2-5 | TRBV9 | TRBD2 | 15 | CASSVLADPQETQYF | TGTGCCAGCAGCGTCCTAGCGGATCCACAAGAGACCCAGTACTTC
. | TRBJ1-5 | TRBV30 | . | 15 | CAWSQTARRNQPQHF | TGTGCCTGGAGTCAGACAGCGCGTCGCAATCAGCCCCAGCATTTT
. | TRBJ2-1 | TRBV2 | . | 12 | CASSYQRDEQFF | TGTGCCAGCAGTTATCAGCGAGATGAGCAGTTCTTC
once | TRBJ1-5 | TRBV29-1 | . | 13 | CSVEKDTNQPQHF | TGCAGCGTTGAAAAGGACACGAATCAGCCCCAGCATTTT
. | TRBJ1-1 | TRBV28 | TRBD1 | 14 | CASSSGTGVTEAFF | TGTGCCAGCAGTTCTGGGACAGGGGTGACTGAAGCTTTCTTT
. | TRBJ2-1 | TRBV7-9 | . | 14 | CASSLTASYNEQFF | TGTGCCAGCAGCTTAACTGCGAGCTACAATGAGCAGTTCTTC
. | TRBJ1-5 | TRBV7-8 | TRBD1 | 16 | CASSAYRGQSNQPQHF | TGTGCCAGCAGCGCTTACAGGGGGCAAAGCAATCAGCCCCAGCATTTT
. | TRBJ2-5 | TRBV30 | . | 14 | CAWSVWTAQETQYF | TGTGCCTGGAGTGTCTGGACAGCGCAAGAGACCCAGTACTTC
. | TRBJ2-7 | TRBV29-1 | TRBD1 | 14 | CSAQGLGGQGEQYF | TGCAGCGCGCAAGGCTTAGGGGGCCAAGGGGAGCAGTACTTC
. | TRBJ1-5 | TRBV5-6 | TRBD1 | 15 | CASSTQGVGNQPQHF | TGTGCCAGCAGCACACAGGGGGTTGGCAATCAGCCCCAGCATTTT
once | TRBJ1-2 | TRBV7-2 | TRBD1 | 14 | CASSSDRMGYGYTF | TGTGCCAGCAGCTCGGACAGGATGGGCTATGGCTACACCTTC